This record covers a single T cell receptor beta chain. Germline loops: CDR1 SGHVS, CDR2 FQNEAQ. The CDR3 consists of 12 residues. Trimming stripped 1 base from V and 5 bases from J, with 6 bases between. This sample is drawn from a study of T cell changes during pregnancy in multiple sclerosis. Sequencing was performed with immunoSEQ multiplex PCR; in TCRdb, only in-frame clones are kept and a portion is missing. The table has 65,000 to 85,000 clones, approximately 92% seen once. The input for sequencing was CD4+ T cells from peripheral blood mononuclear cells, taken before pregnancy. The origin of this receptor is a female donor with multiple sclerosis, enrolled in a pregnancy study. The genes are TRBV7-8 and TRBJ2-7, with D unclear. In DNA form, the CDR3 reads TGTGCCAGCAGCTTAGGACTTCACGAGCAGTACTTC. Amino acids: CASSLGLHEQYF.